Listed below are T cell receptor beta chains from one sample, sequenced in a study of CD8 T cells in Susac syndrome. From the immunoSEQ multiplex PCR reads, TCRdb called clonotypes with MiXCR, one entry per CDR3 protein. This sample has 170,000 or so distinct CDR3 sequences, with around 94% found just once. Source material: CD4+ T cells from PBMCs. The receptor set was obtained from a human donor with Susac syndrome. The CDR3 runs from the conserved cysteine through the conserved F or W. Each record gives: clone size, V gene, D gene, J gene, CDR3 DNA, CDR3 protein. D genes are given only for firm matches. Some rows mark clone size as missing; the rest say once, few, many or name a class of expanded clone.

>NA|TRBV4-1|NA|TRBJ1-6
TGCGCCAGCAGCCAAGCCGCAGGGCTAGGCTCACCCCTCCACTTT
CASSQAAGLGSPLHF
>NA|TRBV27|NA|TRBJ2-1
TGTGCCAGCATGAGGGGTCTTAATGAGCAGTTCTTC
CASMRGLNEQFF
>NA|TRBV9|TRBD1|TRBJ2-7
TGTGCCAGCAGCGTAGGAGGGACAGCCTACTTCTACGAGCAGTACTTC
CASSVGGTAYFYEQYF
>NA|TRBV6-2/TRBV6-3|NA|TRBJ1-5
TGTGCCAGCAGTCCAGGGGCCCAGCCCCAGCATTTT
CASSPGAQPQHF
>NA|TRBV18|NA|TRBJ1-5
TGTGCCAGCTCACCGGCCGGGGGGGCAAATCAGCCCCAGCATTTT
CASSPAGGANQPQHF
>NA|TRBV2|NA|TRBJ1-2
TGTGCCAGCAGACGGGACGCCGAAGTCTATGGCTACACCTTC
CASRRDAEVYGYTF
>NA|TRBV5-1|NA|TRBJ1-5
TGCGCCAGCAGCTTGGGGGTCGGGAATCAGCCCCAGCATTTT
CASSLGVGNQPQHF
>NA|TRBV12-3/TRBV12-4|TRBD2|TRBJ2-1
TGTGCCAGCAGGCGGGGGGTCGACAATGAGCAGTTCTTC
CASRRGVDNEQFF
>NA|TRBV19|NA|TRBJ1-2
TGTGCCAGTAGCCTTCATGAGACAACGGACTATGGCTACACCTTC
CASSLHETTDYGYTF
>NA|TRBV12-3/TRBV12-4|TRBD2|TRBJ2-1
TGTGCCAGCAGTTTTTATCGTGGGACTAGCGGGAACGATGAGCAGTTCTTC
CASSFYRGTSGNDEQFF
>NA|TRBV2|TRBD1|TRBJ2-1
TGTGCCAGCAGTAAGGGACAGGGGGCATGGGAGCAGTTCTTC
CASSKGQGAWEQFF
>NA|TRBV29-1|TRBD1|TRBJ2-7
TGCAGCGTTGCGGGACAGGGGATCTACGAGCAGTACTTC
CSVAGQGIYEQYF
>NA|TRBV7-9|NA|TRBJ1-1
TGTGCCAGCAGCCAATCCCAGGGAACAGCTTTCTTT
CASSQSQGTAFF
>NA|TRBV2|NA|TRBJ2-3
TGTGCCAGCAGTGAGGTGACAGCGATTAAATCTAGCACAGATACGCAGTATTTT
CASSEVTAIKSSTDTQYF
>NA|TRBV3-1|TRBD2|TRBJ2-3
TGTGCCAGCAGCCAAGACGCGGGAGGGACAGATACGCAGTATTTT
CASSQDAGGTDTQYF
>NA|TRBV11-2|NA|TRBJ2-3
TGTGCCAGCAGCCCCTCGACAACCATTTTGGATACGCAGTATTTT
CASSPSTTILDTQYF
>NA|TRBV20-1|TRBD2|TRBJ2-7
TGCAGTGCTATCGGTCTTTTGGGACTAGCGGGAGAGGGCGAGCAGTACTTC
CSAIGLLGLAGEGEQYF
>NA|TRBV30|NA|TRBJ2-5
TGTGCCTGGAGTCCTTCCCTGTTAGCCCAGTACTTC
CAWSPSLLAQYF
>NA|TRBV6-1|NA|TRBJ2-2
TGTGCCAGCAGTGATACAGGCCCGAACACCGGGGAGCTGTTTTTT
CASSDTGPNTGELFF
>NA|TRBV4-2|TRBD2|TRBJ2-1
TGTGCCAGCAGCCGAGAGGTCGGGGGGGGCGCCTACAATGAGCAGTTCTTC
CASSREVGGGAYNEQFF
>NA|TRBV12-3/TRBV12-4|NA|TRBJ1-1
TGTGCCAGCAGTTTAGTTAGTTACACTGAAGCTTTCTTT
CASSLVSYTEAFF
>NA|TRBV7-2|NA|TRBJ2-1
TGTGCCAGCTTTAAGCGAAGTGGCAATGAGCAGTTCTTC
CASFKRSGNEQFF
>NA|TRBV9|NA|TRBJ2-6
TGTGCCAGCAGCCCTCGTAGCTCTGGGGCCAACGTCCTGACTTTC
CASSPRSSGANVLTF
>NA|TRBV6-6|NA|TRBJ1-2
TGTGCCAGCAGCCAACCACAGGGAAAGGATCATGGCTACACCTTC
CASSQPQGKDHGYTF
>NA|TRBV20-1|TRBD2|TRBJ2-3
TGCAGTGCTTGTCTAGCGGGGACGACAGATACGCAGTATTTT
CSACLAGTTDTQYF
>NA|TRBV6-6|NA|TRBJ1-2
TGTGCCAGCAGCCCCTCCGGTGGCCGGGGCTTGAGTGGCTACACCTTC
CASSPSGGRGLSGYTF
>NA|TRBV3-1|NA|TRBJ2-3
TGTGCCAGCAGCCTCAAGATCGGAGTTAGCACAGATACGCAGTATTTT
CASSLKIGVSTDTQYF
>NA|TRBV20-1|NA|TRBJ1-5
TGCAGTGCTAGGGGGGCGGGGCAGGGAGGGGGGTATAGCAATCAGCCCCAGCATTTT
CSARGAGQGGGYSNQPQHF
>NA|TRBV7-2|NA|TRBJ2-3
TGTGCCAGCAGCTTAGTGCGGGGCCCCACAGATACGCAGTATTTT
CASSLVRGPTDTQYF
>once|TRBV5-6|NA|TRBJ1-5
TGTGCCAGCAGCTTAAACCCGGGGCAGCCCCAGCATTTT
CASSLNPGQPQHF
>NA|TRBV29-1|NA|TRBJ1-1
TGCAGCGTTGAAGGAGGGCGGGGGAACACTGAAGCTTTCTTT
CSVEGGRGNTEAFF
>NA|TRBV12-5|TRBD1|TRBJ1-5
TGTGCTAGTGGTTTGGTACTCGGCAGGGGGCAAGTCAATCAGCCCCAGCATTTT
CASGLVLGRGQVNQPQHF
>NA|TRBV5-4|NA|TRBJ1-1
TGTGCCAGCAGCTGGGGTGGAACTGAAGCTTTCTTT
CASSWGGTEAFF
>once|TRBV19|NA|TRBJ2-5
TGTGCCAGTAGTATGGCAGGTACCCGTTTTAAGGAGACCCAGTACTTC
CASSMAGTRFKETQYF
>NA|TRBV6-6|NA|TRBJ1-2
TGTGCCAGCAGCCCTCCGCTGGGCACCTATGGCTACACCTTC
CASSPPLGTYGYTF
>NA|TRBV7-9|TRBD2|TRBJ2-5
TGTGCCAGCAGCCCCATCAGCGGGGGGGGCCAAGAGACCCAGTACTTC
CASSPISGGGQETQYF
>NA|TRBV3-1|NA|TRBJ2-2
TGTGCCAGCAGCCACCCTAAGAACACCGGGGAGCTGTTTTTT
CASSHPKNTGELFF
>NA|TRBV7-2|TRBD1|TRBJ2-7
TGTGCCAGCAGCGGCGGACAGGGGGCCCTCCTCGAGCAGTACTTC
CASSGGQGALLEQYF
>NA|TRBV29-1|TRBD2|TRBJ2-5
TGCAGCGTCACTAGCGGGGGCCAAGAGACCCAGTACTTC
CSVTSGGQETQYF
>NA|TRBV12-3/TRBV12-4|NA|TRBJ2-5
TGTGCCAGCAGTTTAGGGCTGGGGCAGCAAGAGACCCAGTACTTC
CASSLGLGQQETQYF
>NA|TRBV19|NA|TRBJ1-1
TGTGCCACCTCCTTGGGGGGGATGAACACTGAAGCTTTCTTT
CATSLGGMNTEAFF
>NA|TRBV19|NA|TRBJ1-5
TGTGCCAGTACTAAGGCGGGGCAGCCCCAGCATTTT
CASTKAGQPQHF
>NA|TRBV5-1|TRBD2|TRBJ2-1
TGCGCCAGCAGCTTGGCGGCTAGCGGGAGTAGAGGGGAGCAGTTCTTC
CASSLAASGSRGEQFF
>NA|TRBV29-1|TRBD2|TRBJ2-7
TGCAGCGTATCCCTCCGCGGGAGGGCCCGCTACGAGCAGTACTTC
CSVSLRGRARYEQYF
>NA|TRBV12-3/TRBV12-4|TRBD1|TRBJ2-2
TGTGCCAGCAGCCTACAGGGGGCGCTCACCGGGGAGCTGTTTTTT
CASSLQGALTGELFF
>NA|TRBV7-2|NA|TRBJ1-5
TGTGCCAGCAGCTTTTATAGCAATCAGCCCCAGCATTTT
CASSFYSNQPQHF